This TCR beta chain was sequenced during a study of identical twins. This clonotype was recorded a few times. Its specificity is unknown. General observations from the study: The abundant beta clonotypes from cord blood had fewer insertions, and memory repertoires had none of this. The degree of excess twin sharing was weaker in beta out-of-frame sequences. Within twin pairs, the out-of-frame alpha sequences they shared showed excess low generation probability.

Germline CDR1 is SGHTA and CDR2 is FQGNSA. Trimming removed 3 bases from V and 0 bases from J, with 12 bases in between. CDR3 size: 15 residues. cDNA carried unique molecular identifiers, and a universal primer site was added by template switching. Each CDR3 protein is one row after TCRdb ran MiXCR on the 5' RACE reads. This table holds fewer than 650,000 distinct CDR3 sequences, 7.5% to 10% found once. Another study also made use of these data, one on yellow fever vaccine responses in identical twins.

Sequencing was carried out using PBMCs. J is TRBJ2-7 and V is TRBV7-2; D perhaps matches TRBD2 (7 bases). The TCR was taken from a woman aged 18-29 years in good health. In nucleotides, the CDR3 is TGTGCCAGCAGCTTTTTTGGGGGGGCCTCCTACGAGCAGTACTTC. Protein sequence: CASSFFGGASYEQYF.